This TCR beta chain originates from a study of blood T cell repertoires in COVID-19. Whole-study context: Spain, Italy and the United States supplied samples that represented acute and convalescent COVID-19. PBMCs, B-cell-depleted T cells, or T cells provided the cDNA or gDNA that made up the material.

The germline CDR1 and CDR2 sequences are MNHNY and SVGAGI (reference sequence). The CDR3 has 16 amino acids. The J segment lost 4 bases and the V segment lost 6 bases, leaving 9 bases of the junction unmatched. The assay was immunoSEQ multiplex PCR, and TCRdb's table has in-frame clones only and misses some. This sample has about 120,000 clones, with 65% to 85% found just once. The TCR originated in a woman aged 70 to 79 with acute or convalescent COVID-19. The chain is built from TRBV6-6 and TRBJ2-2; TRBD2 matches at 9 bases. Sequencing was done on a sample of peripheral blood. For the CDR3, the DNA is TGTGCCAGCAGCCCTCCGGGACTAGCCTCCACCGGGGAGCTGTTTTTT. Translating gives CASSPPGLASTGELFF.